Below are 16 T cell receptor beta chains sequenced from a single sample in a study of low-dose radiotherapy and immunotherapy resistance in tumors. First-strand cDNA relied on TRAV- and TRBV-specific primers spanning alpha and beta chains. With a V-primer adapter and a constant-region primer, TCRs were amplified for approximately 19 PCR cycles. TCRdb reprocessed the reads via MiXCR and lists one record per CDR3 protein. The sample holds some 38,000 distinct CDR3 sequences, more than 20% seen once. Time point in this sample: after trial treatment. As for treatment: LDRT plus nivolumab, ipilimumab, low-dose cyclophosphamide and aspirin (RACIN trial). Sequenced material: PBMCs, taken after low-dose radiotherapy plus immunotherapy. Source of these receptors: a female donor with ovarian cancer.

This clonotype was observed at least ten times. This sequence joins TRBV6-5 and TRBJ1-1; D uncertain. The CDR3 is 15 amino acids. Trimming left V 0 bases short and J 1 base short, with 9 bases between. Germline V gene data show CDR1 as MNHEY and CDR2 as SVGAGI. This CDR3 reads CASSYSRLTNTEAFF. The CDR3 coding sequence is TGTGCCAGCAGTTACTCCAGGCTGACGAACACTGAAGCTTTCTTT.

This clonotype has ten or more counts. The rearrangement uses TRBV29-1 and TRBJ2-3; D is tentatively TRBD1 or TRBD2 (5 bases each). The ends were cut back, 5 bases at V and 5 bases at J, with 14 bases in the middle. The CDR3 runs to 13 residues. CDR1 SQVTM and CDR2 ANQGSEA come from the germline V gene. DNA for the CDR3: TGCAGCGTTTTTGGGGGTGGGAAAGATACGCAGTATTTT. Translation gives CSVFGGGKDTQYF.

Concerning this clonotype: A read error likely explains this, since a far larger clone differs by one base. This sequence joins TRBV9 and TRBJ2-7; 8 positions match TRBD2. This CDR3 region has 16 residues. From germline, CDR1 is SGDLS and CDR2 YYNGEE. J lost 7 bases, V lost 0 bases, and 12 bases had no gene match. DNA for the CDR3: TGTGCCAGCAGCGTAGCTGGTAGCGGGGACTTCTCGGAGCAGTACTTC. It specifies CASSVAGSGDFSEQYF.

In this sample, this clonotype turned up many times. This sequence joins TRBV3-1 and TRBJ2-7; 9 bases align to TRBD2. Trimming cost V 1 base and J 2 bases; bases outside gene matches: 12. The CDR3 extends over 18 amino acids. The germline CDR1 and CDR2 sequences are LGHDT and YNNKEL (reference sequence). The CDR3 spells CASSQGRASGTSTYEQYF. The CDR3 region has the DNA TGTGCCAGCAGCCAAGGTAGGGCTAGCGGGACTTCTACCTACGAGCAGTACTTC.

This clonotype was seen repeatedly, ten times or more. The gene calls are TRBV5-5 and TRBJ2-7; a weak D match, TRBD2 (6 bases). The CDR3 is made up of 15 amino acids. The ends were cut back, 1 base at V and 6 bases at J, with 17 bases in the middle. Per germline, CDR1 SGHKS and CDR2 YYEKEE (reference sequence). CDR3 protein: CASSLSWARGLEQYF. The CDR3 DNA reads TGTGCCAGCAGCTTGTCGTGGGCGCGGGGCCTCGAGCAGTACTTC.

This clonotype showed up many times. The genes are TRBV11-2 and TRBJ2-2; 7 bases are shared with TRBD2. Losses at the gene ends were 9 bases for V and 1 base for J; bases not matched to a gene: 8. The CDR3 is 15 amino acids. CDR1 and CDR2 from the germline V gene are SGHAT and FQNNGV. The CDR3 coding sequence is TGTGCCAGGGGAGGGATGGCGGGGAACACCGGGGAGCTGTTTTTT. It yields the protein CARGGMAGNTGELFF.

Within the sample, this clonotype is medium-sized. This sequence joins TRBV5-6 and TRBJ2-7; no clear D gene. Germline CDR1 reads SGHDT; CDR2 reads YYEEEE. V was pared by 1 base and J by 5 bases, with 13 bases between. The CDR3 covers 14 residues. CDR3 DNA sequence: TGTGCCAGCAGCTTGAGTTTCGTCCCCCACGAGCAGTACTTC. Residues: CASSLSFVPHEQYF.

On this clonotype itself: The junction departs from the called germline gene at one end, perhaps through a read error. The CDR3 region has the DNA TGCGCCAGCAGCCAAGTCTGGGGGCGGAACAATGAGCAGTTCTTC. As protein: CASSQVWGRNNEQFF. The V and J genes are TRBV7-9 and TRBJ2-1, with D possibly matching TRBD1 (6 bases). The V gene's germline CDR1 is SEHNR and CDR2 FQNEAQ (reference sequence). CDR3 length equals 15 residues.

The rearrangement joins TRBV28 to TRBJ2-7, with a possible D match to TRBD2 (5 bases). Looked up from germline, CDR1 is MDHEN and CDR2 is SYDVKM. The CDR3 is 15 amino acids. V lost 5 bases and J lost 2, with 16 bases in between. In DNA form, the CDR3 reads TGTGCCAGCAGTCACCCGGCACTAGGAACCTACGAGCAGTACTTC. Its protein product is CASSHPALGTYEQYF.

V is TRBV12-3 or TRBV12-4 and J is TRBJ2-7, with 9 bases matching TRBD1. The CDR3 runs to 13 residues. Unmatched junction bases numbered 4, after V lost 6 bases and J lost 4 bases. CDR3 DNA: TGTGCCAGCAGCGGACAGGGGTCGTACGAGCAGTACTTC. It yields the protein CASSGQGSYEQYF.

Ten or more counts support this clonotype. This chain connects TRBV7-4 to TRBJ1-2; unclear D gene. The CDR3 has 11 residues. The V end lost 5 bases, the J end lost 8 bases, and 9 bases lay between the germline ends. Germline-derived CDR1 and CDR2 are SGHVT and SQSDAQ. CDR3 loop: CASSARKGYTF. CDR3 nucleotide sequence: TGTGCCAGCAGCGCCCGGAAAGGCTACACCTTC. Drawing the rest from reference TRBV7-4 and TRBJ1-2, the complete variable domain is GAGVSQSPRYKVAKRGRDVALRCDSISGHVTLYWYRQTLGQGSEVLTYSQSDAQRDKSGRPSGRFSAERPERSVSTLKIQRTEQGDSAVYLCASSARKGYTFGSGTRLTVV.

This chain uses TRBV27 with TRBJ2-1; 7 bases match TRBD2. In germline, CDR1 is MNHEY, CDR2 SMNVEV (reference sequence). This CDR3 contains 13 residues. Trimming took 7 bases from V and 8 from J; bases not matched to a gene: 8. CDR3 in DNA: TGTGCCAGCACCGGGAGGTTATGGGATGAGCAGTTCTTC. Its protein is CASTGRLWDEQFF.

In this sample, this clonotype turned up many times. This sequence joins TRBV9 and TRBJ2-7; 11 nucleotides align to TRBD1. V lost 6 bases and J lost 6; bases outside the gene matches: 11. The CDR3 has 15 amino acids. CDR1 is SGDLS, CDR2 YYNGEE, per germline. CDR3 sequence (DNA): TGTGCCAGCACCCCAGGACAGGGGGCTATCGGCGAGCAGTACTTC. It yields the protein CASTPGQGAIGEQYF.

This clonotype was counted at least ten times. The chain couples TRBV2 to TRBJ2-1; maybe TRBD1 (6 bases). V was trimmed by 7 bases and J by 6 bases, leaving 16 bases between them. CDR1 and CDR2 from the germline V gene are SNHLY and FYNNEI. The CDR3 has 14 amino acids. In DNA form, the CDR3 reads TGTGCCAGCAAAGTACAGGGTTTGGCCAATGAGCAGTTCTTC. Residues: CASKVQGLANEQFF.

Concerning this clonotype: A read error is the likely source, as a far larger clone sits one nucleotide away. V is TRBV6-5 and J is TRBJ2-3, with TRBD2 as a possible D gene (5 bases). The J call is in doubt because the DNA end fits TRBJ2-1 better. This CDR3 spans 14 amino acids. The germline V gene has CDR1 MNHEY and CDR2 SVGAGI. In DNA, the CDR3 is TGTGCCAGCAGTGAACTAACTAGTTGGTATAAGCAGTTCTTC. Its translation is CASSELTSWYKQFF.

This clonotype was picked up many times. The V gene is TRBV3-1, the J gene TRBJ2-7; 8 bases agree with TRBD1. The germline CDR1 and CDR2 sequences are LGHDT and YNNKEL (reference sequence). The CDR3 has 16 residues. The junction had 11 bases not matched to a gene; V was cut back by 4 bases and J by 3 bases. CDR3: CASSPLPGQVDYEQYF. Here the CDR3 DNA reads TGTGCCAGCAGCCCCCTCCCGGGACAGGTGGACTACGAGCAGTACTTC.